This TCR beta chain was profiled in a study of response to subunit inactivated influenza vaccine. Overall study results and limits: The authors put forward the suggestion that each seasonal influenza vaccination may bring in only a limited number of new T cells.

Trimming stripped 5 bases from V and 0 bases from J, with 2 bases between. CDR1 is MNHEY, CDR2 SVGEGT, per germline. The CDR3 loop spans 13 amino acids. TCRdb used MiXCR to reprocess the RT-PCR reads, holding one entry per CDR3 protein. The profile shows roughly 500,000 distinct CDR3 sequences, less than 25% of them singletons. This clonotype was seen more than once but under ten times. As yet, its antigen is unknown. The sample was also reused in another study, on T cells expressing NK-cell markers. That paper states: cDNA encoding TCR beta was synthesized via 5'RACE template switching incorporating UMIs. HCMV seropositivity marked most of the eight sequenced donors; one was seronegative. Specificity for HCMV among expanded NKG2C+ T cell clones was not established.

The sequence was collected from a man aged 45-65 years who received an inactivated influenza vaccine. The chain couples TRBV6-2 or TRBV6-3 to TRBJ2-6; D is undetermined. Sequencing was performed on CD4+ T cells sorted from PBMCs, taken 12 days after vaccination. In DNA, the CDR3 is TGTGCCAGCAGTGCCTCTGGGGCCAACGTCCTGACTTTC. It codes for CASSASGANVLTF.